This TCR beta chain was captured in a study of blood T cell repertoires in COVID-19. Study at large: COVID-19 samples, acute and convalescent, were from the United States, Italy and Spain. The cDNA or gDNA used as material had been derived from T cells, B-cell-depleted T cells, or PBMCs.

Original processing methods: Researchers report that nucleated cell counts were estimated from reference gene primer amplification. The assay was immunoSEQ multiplex PCR, and TCRdb's table has in-frame clones only and misses some. V, J and clone size are those of that table, while D and trimming were read from the DNA. Of approximately 290,000 clones in the sample, about 90% were seen once. Participant-reported clinical history was the basis for cohort assignment. There are 13 residues in the CDR3. The V gene's germline CDR1 is SQVTM and CDR2 ANQGSEA. V lost 7 bases and J 3 bases, leaving 16 bases between the germline ends.

Sequencing was carried out using PBMCs or T cells enriched from blood (not recorded which). The receptor comes from a woman between 18 and 29 years old with acute COVID-19. The rearrangement joins TRBV29-1 to TRBJ2-7, with a possible D match to TRBD2 (5 bases). For the CDR3, the DNA is TGCAGCGCACGAGGGTCTTGGGGCTACGAGCAGTACTTC. Amino acids: CSARGSWGYEQYF.